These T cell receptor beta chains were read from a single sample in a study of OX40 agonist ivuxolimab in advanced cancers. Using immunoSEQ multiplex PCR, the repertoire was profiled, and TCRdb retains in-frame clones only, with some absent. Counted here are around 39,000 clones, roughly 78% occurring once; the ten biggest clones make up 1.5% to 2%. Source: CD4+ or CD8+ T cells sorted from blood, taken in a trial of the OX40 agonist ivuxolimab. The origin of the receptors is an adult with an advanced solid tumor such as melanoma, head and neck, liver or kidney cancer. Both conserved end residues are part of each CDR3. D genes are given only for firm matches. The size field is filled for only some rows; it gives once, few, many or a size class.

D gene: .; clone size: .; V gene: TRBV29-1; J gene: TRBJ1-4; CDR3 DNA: TGCAGCGTGGAGACAGGATCTAATGAAAAACTGTTTTTT; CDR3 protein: CSVETGSNEKLFF
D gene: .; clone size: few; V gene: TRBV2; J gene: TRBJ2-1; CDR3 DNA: TGTGCCAGCAGTAGTGAGTCCTACAATGAGCAGTTCTTC; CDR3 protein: CASSSESYNEQFF
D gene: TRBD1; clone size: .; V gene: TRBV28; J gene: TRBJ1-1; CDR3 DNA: TGTGCCAGCAGTCCTACAGGGGCGGGTCGGAACACTGAAGCTTTCTTT; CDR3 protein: CASSPTGAGRNTEAFF
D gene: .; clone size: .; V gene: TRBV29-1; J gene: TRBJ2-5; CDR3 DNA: TGCAGCGTCGCCCCGACGAAACAAGAGACCCAGTACTTC; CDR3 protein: CSVAPTKQETQYF
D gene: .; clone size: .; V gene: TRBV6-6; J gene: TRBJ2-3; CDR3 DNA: TGTGCCAGCAGAGAGGGGTGGACGCAGTATTTT; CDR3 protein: CASREGWTQYF
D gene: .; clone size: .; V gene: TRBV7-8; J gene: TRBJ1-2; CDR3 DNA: TGTGCCAGCAGCTTAGGGGTCGTACAGGATGGCTACACCTTC; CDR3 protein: CASSLGVVQDGYTF
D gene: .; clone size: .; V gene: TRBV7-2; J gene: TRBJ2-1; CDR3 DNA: TGTGCCAGCAGCTTCCGTTCTGGGCACCCACATGAGCAGTTCTTC; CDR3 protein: CASSFRSGHPHEQFF
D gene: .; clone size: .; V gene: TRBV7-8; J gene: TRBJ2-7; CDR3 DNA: TGTGCCAGCATCCCCCCTGCGCCATCCTACGAGCAGTACTTC; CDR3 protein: CASIPPAPSYEQYF
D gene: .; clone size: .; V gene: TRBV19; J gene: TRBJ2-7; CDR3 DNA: TGTGCCAGTAAAGATTTTGATACGTTAGAGCAGTACTTC; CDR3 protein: CASKDFDTLEQYF
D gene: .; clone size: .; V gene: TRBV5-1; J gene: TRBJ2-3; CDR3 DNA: TGCGCCAGCAGCTTGGGTGGGGGGCGGAGCACAGATACGCAGTATTTT; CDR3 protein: CASSLGGGRSTDTQYF
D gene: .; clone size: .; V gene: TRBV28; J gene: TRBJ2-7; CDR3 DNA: TGTGCCAGCAGTTCCCGCTCCGCAAGCTCCTACGAGCAGTACTTC; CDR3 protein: CASSSRSASSYEQYF
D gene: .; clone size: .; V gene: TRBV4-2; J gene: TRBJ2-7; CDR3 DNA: TGTGCCAGCAGCCAAGGGGCAGGGTCCTACGAGCAGTACTTC; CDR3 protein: CASSQGAGSYEQYF
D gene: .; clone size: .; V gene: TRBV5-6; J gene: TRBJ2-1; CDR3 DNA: TGTGCCAGCAGCTACGGAACAGGGCAGTTCTTC; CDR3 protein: CASSYGTGQFF
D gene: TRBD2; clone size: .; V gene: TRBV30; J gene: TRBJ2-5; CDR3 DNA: TGTGCCTGGACGGGGGTCGGGCTAGCGGGCCAACTAGGGGCCGGGACCCAGTACTTC; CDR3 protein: CAWTGVGLAGQLGAGTQYF
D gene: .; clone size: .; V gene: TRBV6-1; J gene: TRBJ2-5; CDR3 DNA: TGTGCCAGCACGGGAACTGCTATGGAGACCCAGTACTTC; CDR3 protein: CASTGTAMETQYF
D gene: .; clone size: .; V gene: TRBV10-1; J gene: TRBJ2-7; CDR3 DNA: TGCGCCAGCAGTGCCGTCGTTAAGACAGACGAGCAGTACTTC; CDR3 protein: CASSAVVKTDEQYF
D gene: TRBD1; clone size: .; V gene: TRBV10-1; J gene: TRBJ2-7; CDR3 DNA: TGCGCCAGCTCATCCCCGGGACAGGGGATCGACGAGCAGTACTTC; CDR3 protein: CASSSPGQGIDEQYF
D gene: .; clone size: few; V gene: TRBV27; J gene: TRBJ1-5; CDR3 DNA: TGTGCCAGCAGGCCAGCTGGGGGAACCAATCAGCCCCAGCATTTT; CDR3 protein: CASRPAGGTNQPQHF
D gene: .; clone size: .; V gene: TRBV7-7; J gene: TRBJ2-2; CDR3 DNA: TGTGCTAGCAGCCCCCGTCCTCTAGGAAACACCGGGGAGCTGTTTTTT; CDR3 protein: CASSPRPLGNTGELFF
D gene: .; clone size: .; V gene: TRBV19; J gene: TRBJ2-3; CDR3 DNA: TGTGCCAGTAGTATTGGGCAGCGCACTACTAGCACAGATACGCAGTATTTT; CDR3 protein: CASSIGQRTTSTDTQYF